Described below is a single T cell receptor beta chain sequence and its context. This sample is drawn from a study of blood T cell repertoires in COVID-19. Study background: COVID-19 samples, acute and convalescent, were from the United States, Italy and Spain. PBMCs, B-cell-depleted T cells, or T cells were the source of the cDNA or gDNA that made up the material.

Using immunoSEQ multiplex PCR, the repertoire was profiled, and TCRdb retains in-frame clones only, with some absent. The table includes fewer than 150,000 clones, roughly 80% detected once. The sequence was collected from a human donor in a cohort sampled during active COVID-19. Sequencing used peripheral blood.

The CDR3 loop reads CASSTRQGRAGELFF. For the CDR3, the DNA is TGTGCCAGCAGCACCCGACAGGGTAGAGCCGGGGAGCTGTTTTTT. The V and J genes are TRBV3-1 (or the pseudogene TRBV3-2) and TRBJ2-2; 7 bases are shared with TRBD1. This CDR3 has 15 amino acids. From germline, CDR1 is LGHDT and CDR2 YNNKEL (reference sequence). Trimming took 5 bases from V and 6 from J; bases not matched to a gene: 9.